This T cell receptor (beta chain) derives from a study of cytomegalovirus exposure and HLA in healthy donors. Study-level results: As confirmed in vitro, a few CMV-associated chains were specific for CMV antigens. V- and J-gene trimming in TCR beta was tied to a missense DCLRE1C variant by an analysis performed later. Among TCR beta chains of equal frequency, HLA-associated ones were more clonally expanded in a later analysis.

The CDR3 runs to 16 residues. Per the germline V gene, CDR1 is SEHNR and CDR2 is FQNEAQ (reference sequence). The V end lost 5 bases, the J end lost 10 bases, and 24 bases lay between the germline ends. As for this clone: Antigen unknown.

13 Jbeta primers and 60 Vbeta primers were used for the PCR. Repertoires were generated with immunoSEQ multiplex PCR, while TCRdb's copy carries only in-frame clones and drops some. Of about 150,000 clones listed, roughly 67% are singletons. This receptor was identified in a woman aged 18 to 35 in good health and CMV-seropositive. Material: PBMCs. The chain combines TRBV7-9 with TRBJ2-1; TRBD2 might be the D (6 bases). Here the CDR3 DNA reads TGTGCCAGCAGCAATGGGACTTTCCCTAAAAAATGGGAGCAGTTCTTC. It specifies CASSNGTFPKKWEQFF.